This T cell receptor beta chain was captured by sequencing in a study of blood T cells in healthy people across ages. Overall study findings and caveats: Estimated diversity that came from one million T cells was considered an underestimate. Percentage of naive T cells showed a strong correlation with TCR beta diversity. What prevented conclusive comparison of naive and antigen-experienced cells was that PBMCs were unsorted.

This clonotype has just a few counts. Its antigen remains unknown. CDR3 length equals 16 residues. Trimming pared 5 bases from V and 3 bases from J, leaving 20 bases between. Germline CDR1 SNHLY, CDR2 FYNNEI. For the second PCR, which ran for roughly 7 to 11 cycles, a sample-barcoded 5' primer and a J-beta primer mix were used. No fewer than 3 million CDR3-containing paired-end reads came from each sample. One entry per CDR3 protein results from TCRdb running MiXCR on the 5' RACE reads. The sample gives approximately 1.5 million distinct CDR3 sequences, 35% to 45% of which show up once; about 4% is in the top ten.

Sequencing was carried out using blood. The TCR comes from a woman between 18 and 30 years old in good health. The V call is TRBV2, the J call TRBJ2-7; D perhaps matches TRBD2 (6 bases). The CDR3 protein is CASSSNSPGVNYEQYF. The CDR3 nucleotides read TGTGCCAGCAGTTCCAATAGCCCGGGAGTGAACTACGAGCAGTACTTC.